The 32 T cell receptor beta chains given below trace back to one sample, sequenced in a study of shared clonotypes between healthy human individuals. TCRdb's copy holds only in-frame clones and misses some; the assay was immunoSEQ multiplex PCR. The data show more than 450,000 clones, with approximately 85% seen just once and under 15% held by the top ten. Sample: PBMCs. The origin of the receptors is a woman in her 40s in good health. Some clones in this sample may be carry-over from other donors' samples.

The rearrangement joins TRBV18 to TRBJ1-4; D not resolved. The germline V gene encodes CDR1 KGHSH and CDR2 LQKENI. Trimming shortened V by 0 bases and J by 8 bases, and 16 bases separated the two germline ends. The length of the CDR3 is 16 residues. The chain's CDR3 is CASSPPRQLNREKLFF. CDR3 sequence (DNA): TGTGCCAGCTCACCACCGAGGCAGCTTAATAGGGAAAAACTGTTTTTT.

This chain joins TRBV7-9 and TRBJ2-3; D is ambiguous. The ends were cut back, 8 bases at V and 0 bases at J, with 9 bases in the middle. Germline V gene data show CDR1 as SEHNR and CDR2 as FQNEAQ (reference sequence). CDR3 length equals 13 residues. The CDR3 spells CASLSVSTDTQYF. The CDR3, as DNA: TGTGCCAGCCTAAGCGTTAGCACAGATACGCAGTATTTT.

This chain joins TRBV11-3 and TRBJ2-2; 10 nucleotides match TRBD2. Germline values: CDR1 SGHNT, CDR2 YENEEA. CDR3 length equals 17 residues. The V gene end was trimmed by 3 bases and the J gene end by 3 bases; junction bases not matched to a gene: 7. CDR3 amino acids: CASSFSSGRGHTGELFF. In nucleotides, the CDR3 is TGTGCCAGCAGCTTTTCCAGCGGGAGGGGCCACACCGGGGAGCTGTTTTTT.

The CDR3 here is CSVVKVSWGQETQYF. DNA for the CDR3: TGCAGCGTTGTGAAAGTGAGCTGGGGGCAAGAGACCCAGTACTTC. The chain joins TRBV29-1 to TRBJ2-5; D is perhaps TRBD1 or TRBD2 (5 bases each). The CDR3 contains 15 residues. Trimming removed 4 bases from V and 2 bases from J, with 17 bases in between. Germline CDR1 reads SQVTM; CDR2 reads ANQGSEA.

This chain joins TRBV6-1 and TRBJ1-3; D possibly corresponds to TRBD1 (6 bases). Germline loops: CDR1 MNHNS, CDR2 SASEGT. The CDR3 length is 15 residues. Trimming took off 6 bases at V and 4 bases at J, with 16 bases between the two ends. CDR3 loop: CASSDYGGRGNTIYF. The CDR3 coding sequence is TGTGCCAGCAGCGATTACGGGGGGCGAGGAAACACCATATATTTT.

The CDR3 here is CASSLGQGYEQYF. The CDR3 nucleotides are TGTGCCAGTAGTCTGGGACAGGGGTACGAGCAGTACTTC. The rearrangement joins TRBV19 to TRBJ2-7; 10 bases align to TRBD1. With V trimmed by 5 bases and J by 4 bases, 2 bases remained unmatched. CDR3 length: 13 residues. CDR1 and CDR2 from the germline V gene are LNHDA and SQIVND (reference sequence).

The rearrangement uses TRBV27 and TRBJ2-6; no clear D gene. This CDR3 contains 13 residues. The V gene lost 11 bases and the J gene lost 0 bases, with 8 bases spanning the gap. In germline, CDR1 is MNHEY, CDR2 SMNVEV (reference sequence). The CDR3 is CAGEYSGANVLTF. The DNA for the CDR3 is TGTGCCGGGGAATACTCTGGGGCCAACGTCCTGACTTTC. Variable domain in full (rest from reference TRBV27 and TRBJ2-6): EAQVTQNPRYLITVTGKKLTVTCSQNMNHEYMSWYRQDPGLGLRQIYYSMNVEVTDKGDVPEGYKVSRKEKRNFPLILESPSPNQTSLYFCAGEYSGANVLTFGAGSRLTVL.

This clone was found a few times. CDR3 sequence reads: CASSEVSGNTIYF. The CDR3 DNA reads as TGTGCCAGTAGCGAAGTCTCTGGAAACACCATATATTTT. The chain has TRBV19 and TRBJ1-3; no clear D gene. The germline V gene has CDR1 LNHDA and CDR2 SQIVND (reference sequence). CDR3 length: 13 amino acids. Trimming stripped 6 bases from V and 0 bases from J, with 6 bases between.

This clone was picked up one time. The V and J genes are TRBV5-4 and TRBJ2-4, with D perhaps matching TRBD1 (6 bases). Germline assignment: CDR1 SGHNT and CDR2 YYREEE (reference sequence). This CDR3 is built from 14 residues. Trimming left V 2 bases short and J 9 bases short, with 15 bases between. The CDR3 reads CASSLEDSSSIQYF. The CDR3 bases are TGTGCCAGCAGCTTAGAGGACAGTAGTTCCATTCAGTACTTC.

This clone occurred once. A read error may account for a junction end that differs from germline. This chain connects TRBV7-2 to TRBJ2-7; D is possibly TRBD1 or TRBD2 (6 bases each). CDR1 is SGHTA and CDR2 is FQGNSA in the germline V gene. The CDR3 covers 16 residues. The CDR3 sequence is CASSSLVGGRSYERYF. CDR3 nucleotides: TGTGCCAGCAGCTCTCTTGTGGGGGGCAGGTCCTACGAGCGGTACTTC.

This clone was observed once. The chain has TRBV2 and TRBJ2-7; TRBD1 is a possible D gene (6 bases). CDR1 and CDR2 from the germline V gene are SNHLY and FYNNEI. This CDR3 has 14 amino acids. The V gene lost 2 bases and the J gene lost 3 bases, with 11 bases spanning the gap. CDR3 sequence (DNA): TGTGCCAGCAGTGAATGGACAGACGACTACGAGCAGTACTTC. It is translated as CASSEWTDDYEQYF.

This clone has a handful of counts. The chain has TRBV2 and TRBJ2-2; D gene ambiguous. The length of the CDR3 is 14 residues. The V and J ends lost 6 bases and 0 bases respectively, with 8 bases between them. Germline values: CDR1 SNHLY, CDR2 FYNNEI. For the CDR3, the DNA is TGTGCCAGCAGGTTGCAGCCGAACACCGGGGAGCTGTTTTTT. Protein product: CASRLQPNTGELFF.

This clone was recorded a few times. This chain connects TRBV27 to TRBJ2-5; 11 bases line up with TRBD2. The CDR3 covers 16 residues. Germline V gives CDR1 MNHEY, CDR2 SMNVEV (reference sequence). J lost 2 bases, V lost 7 bases, and 9 bases had no gene match. The CDR3 coding sequence is TGTGCCAGCACCCCCCGACTAGCGGGGCCTCAAGAGACCCAGTACTTC. It codes for CASTPRLAGPQETQYF.

This chain uses TRBV6-6 with TRBJ1-1, with D perhaps matching TRBD1 (6 bases). The CDR3 runs to 14 residues. Germline CDR1 and CDR2: MNHNY and SVGAGI (reference sequence). The V end was cut by 6 bases, the J end by 0 bases, with 11 bases between. DNA of the CDR3: TGTGCCAGCAGCCCAGACAGGATGAACACTGAAGCTTTCTTT. This translates into CASSPDRMNTEAFF.

This clone was seen ten or more times. Other DNA sequences of this sample code for an identical CDR3. The chain joins TRBV11-2 to TRBJ2-7; the D is unclear. CDR3 length: 14 amino acids. V gave up 0 bases and J gave up 4 bases, with 10 bases separating them. Germline CDR1 SGHAT, CDR2 FQNNGV. The CDR3 DNA follows: TGTGCCAGCAGCTTAGATCCGCAGGTATACGAGCAGTACTTC. Protein product: CASSLDPQVYEQYF.

The gene calls are TRBV5-1 and TRBJ2-1, with 7 bases identical to TRBD1. The CDR3 loop spans 13 amino acids. Germline CDR1 SGHRS, CDR2 YFSETQ. The V and J ends lost 4 bases and 14 bases, in that order; junction bases with no gene match: 12. CDR3 protein: CASSPPVRGIEFF. CDR3 nucleotide sequence: TGCGCCAGCAGCCCGCCGGTCAGGGGGATTGAGTTCTTC.

There are a few counts of this clone. The chain joins TRBV4-3 to TRBJ2-2; tentative D call: TRBD2 (5 bases). V was cut by 0 bases and J by 5 bases, with 7 bases left in between. Per germline, CDR1 LGHNA and CDR2 YSLEER. This CDR3 comprises 14 residues. CDR3 protein: CASSQDTGTGELFF. The CDR3 DNA sequence: TGCGCCAGCAGCCAAGATACGGGGACCGGGGAGCTGTTTTTT.

CDR3: CASSLALTSGDTDTQYF. The CDR3 nucleotides read TGCGCCAGCAGCTTGGCCCTGACTAGCGGGGACACAGATACGCAGTATTTT. This chain connects TRBV5-1 to TRBJ2-3; 11 nucleotides agree with TRBD2. CDR3 length: 17 amino acids. With 0 bases clipped from V and 2 bases from J, the junction kept 5 bases outside the gene matches. CDR1 is SGHRS and CDR2 is YFSETQ in the germline V gene.

This chain links TRBV19 with TRBJ1-5; 10 bases map to TRBD1. The germline gives CDR1 LNHDA, CDR2 SQIVND (reference sequence). Unmatched junction bases numbered 6, after V lost 6 bases and J lost 4 bases. The CDR3 totals 15 residues. The DNA of the CDR3 is TGTGCCAGTAGCAGAGGGACAGGGGAAAATCAGCCCCAGCATTTT. This translates into CASSRGTGENQPQHF.

CDR3 in amino acids: CASSRGLVTDTQYF. As DNA, the CDR3 is TGTGCCAGCAGTCGGGGACTAGTTACCGATACGCAGTATTTT. The chain employs TRBV28 and TRBJ2-3, with TRBD2 matching 8 bases. The CDR3 consists of 14 residues. CDR1 is MDHEN, CDR2 SYDVKM, per germline. V was pared by 5 bases and J by 6 bases, with 7 bases of the junction left unmatched.

The rearrangement uses TRBV5-3 and TRBJ1-1; D remains ambiguous. TRBV5-3 belongs to the ORF category, with a function that is uncertain. The V end lost 1 base, the J end lost 0 bases, and 13 bases lay between the germline ends. There are 16 residues in the CDR3. The CDR3 loop is CARSLLAHGLNTEAFF. DNA of the CDR3: TGTGCCAGAAGCTTGCTTGCTCACGGCCTGAACACTGAAGCTTTCTTT.

The V gene is TRBV21-1, the J gene TRBJ2-7; the listed D gene, TRBD2, was not tested against the DNA. TRBV21-1 is designated a pseudogene. This CDR3 has 12 amino acids. The CDR3 sequence: CASSKGREARYF. The CDR3 bases are TGTGCCAGCAGCAAGGGGCGGGAGGCCCGGTACTTC.

The chain has TRBV15 and TRBJ2-7; possibly TRBD2 for D (6 bases). Trimming stripped 0 bases from V and 2 bases from J, with 14 bases between. This CDR3 comprises 16 residues. Germline lookup yields CDR1 LNHNV and CDR2 YYDKDF (reference sequence). CDR3 nucleotides: TGTGCCACCAGCAGAGATTCGGGTAGCGGAACCTACGAGCAGTACTTC. Translated, it gives CATSRDSGSGTYEQYF.

This chain uses TRBV15 with TRBJ2-7, with TRBD1 matching over 7 bases. Germline V lookup: CDR1 LNHNV, CDR2 YYDKDF (reference sequence). The CDR3 runs to 15 residues. Germline trimming cut 3 bases from V and 1 base from J; bases unmatched to any gene: 6. The CDR3 bases are TGTGCCACCAGCAGCCGGACAGGTGAATCCTACGAGCAGTACTTC. Translating it yields CATSSRTGESYEQYF.

The chain has TRBV16 and TRBJ2-1; a weak D match, TRBD1 (5 bases). Deletions cut 4 bases from V and 8 bases from J, with 12 bases between. Germline V gene sequence: CDR1 KGHSY, CDR2 FQNENV. The CDR3 loop spans 13 amino acids. The DNA for the CDR3 is TGTGCCAGCAGCCTCAAGCCAGGGCATGAGCAGTTCTTC. Translation: CASSLKPGHEQFF.

This clone was observed a handful of times. The rearrangement links TRBV5-1 to TRBJ2-1; D is uncertain. Germline V gene sequence: CDR1 SGHRS, CDR2 YFSETQ. This CDR3 contains 13 residues. V was pared by 1 base and J by 10 bases, with 12 bases between. Written as DNA, the CDR3 is TGCGCCAGCAGCTTGCGTTGGGAAGCAGAGCAGTTCTTC. This gives the protein CASSLRWEAEQFF.

The CDR3 protein is CASSLAGGPSYEQFF. The CDR3 DNA follows: TGCGCCAGCAGCTTAGCGGGAGGGCCATCTTATGAGCAGTTCTTC. The genes are TRBV5-1 and TRBJ2-1; TRBD2 aligns across 10 bases. The CDR3 spans 15 residues. With V trimmed by 2 bases and J by 8 bases, 7 bases remained unmatched. Per the germline V gene, CDR1 is SGHRS and CDR2 is YFSETQ.

This clone was detected only once. The chain combines TRBV30 with TRBJ2-3, with 10 bases aligning to TRBD1. Trimming removed 2 bases from V and 13 bases from J; junction bases left unmatched: 3. The CDR3 length is 11 residues. Germline values: CDR1 GTSNPN, CDR2 SVGIG (reference sequence). The CDR3 coding sequence is TGTGCCTGGAGTAGTGGGACAGGGGAGTATTTT. Its protein is CAWSSGTGEYF.

Only a few counts were recorded for this clone. The chain joins TRBV19 to TRBJ1-5; TRBD1 matches 10 bases. Germline values: CDR1 LNHDA, CDR2 SQIVND (reference sequence). CDR3 length: 15 residues. With 6 bases clipped from V and 6 bases from J, the junction kept 8 bases outside the gene matches. The chain's CDR3 is CASRGADRGLQPQHF. In DNA form, the CDR3 reads TGTGCCAGTAGAGGCGCAGACAGGGGGCTTCAGCCCCAGCATTTT.

The V and J genes are TRBV28 and TRBJ1-3; D is perhaps TRBD1 (6 bases). This CDR3 spans 16 amino acids. The germline V gene encodes CDR1 MDHEN and CDR2 SYDVKM. V was cut by 7 bases and J by 2 bases, with 18 bases left in between. CDR3 sequence reads: CASNYVRGRTGNTIYF. In nucleotides, the CDR3 is TGTGCCAGCAACTATGTTAGGGGGAGAACTGGAAACACCATATATTTT. Complete variable domain (other parts from reference TRBV28 and TRBJ1-3): DVKVTQSSRYLVKRTGEKVFLECVQDMDHENMFWYRQDPGLGLRLIYFSYDVKMKEKGDIPEGYSVSREKKERFSLILESASTNQTSMYLCASNYVRGRTGNTIYFGEGSWLTVV.

The rearrangement joins TRBV25-1 to TRBJ2-7; D might be TRBD1 (6 bases). This CDR3 spans 14 amino acids. Trimming shortened V by 1 base and J by 1 base, and 8 bases separated the two germline ends. Germline V gives CDR1 MGHDK, CDR2 SYGVNS. The CDR3 DNA is TGTGCCAGCAGTGAATGGGACAAATCCTACGAGCAGTACTTC. Protein product: CASSEWDKSYEQYF.

The chain employs TRBV28 and TRBJ1-6; D uncertain. V lost 6 bases to trimming and J lost 10 bases, with 16 bases between them. The CDR3 length is 14 residues. Looked up from germline, CDR1 is MDHEN and CDR2 is SYDVKM. DNA of the CDR3: TGTGCCAGCAGCATCCCAGATGGAGCATCACCCCTCCACTTT. It is translated as CASSIPDGASPLHF.